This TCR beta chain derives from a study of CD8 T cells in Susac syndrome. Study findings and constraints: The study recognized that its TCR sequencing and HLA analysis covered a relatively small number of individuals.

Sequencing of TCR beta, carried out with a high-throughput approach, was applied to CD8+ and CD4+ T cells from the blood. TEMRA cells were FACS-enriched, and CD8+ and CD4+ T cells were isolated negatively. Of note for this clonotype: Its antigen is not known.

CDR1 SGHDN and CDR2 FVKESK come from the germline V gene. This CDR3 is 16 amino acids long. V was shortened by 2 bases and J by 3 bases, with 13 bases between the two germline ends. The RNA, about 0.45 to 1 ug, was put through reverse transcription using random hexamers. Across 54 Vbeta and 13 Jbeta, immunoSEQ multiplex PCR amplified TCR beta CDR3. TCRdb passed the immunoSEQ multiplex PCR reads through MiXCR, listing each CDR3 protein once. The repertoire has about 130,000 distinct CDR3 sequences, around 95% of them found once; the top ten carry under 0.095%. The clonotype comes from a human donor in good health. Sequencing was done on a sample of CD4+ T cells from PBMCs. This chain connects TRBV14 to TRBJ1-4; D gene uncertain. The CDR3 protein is CASSQSIWQPNEKLFF. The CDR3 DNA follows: TGTGCCAGCAGCCAATCTATATGGCAGCCTAATGAAAAACTGTTTTTT.